What follows describes a single T cell receptor (beta chain). No cognate antigen has been identified for it. Per-base quality was not reported, and no clone a single base away is much larger than it. Patients with autoimmune disease history or receiving systemic immunosuppression were excluded from the trial. Peripheral blood for TCR sequencing was collected from all dose cohorts at baseline, on cycle 4 day 1, and on cycle 7 day 1. The samples were taken from a phase I, first-in-human, multicenter, open-label dose-escalation trial of ivuxolimab. Adults with locally advanced or metastatic head and neck squamous cell, hepatocellular, melanoma or renal cell carcinoma were enrolled in the trial. Before TCR sequencing, CD4+ T cells and CD8+ T cells were sorted from peripheral blood as separate populations. For sequencing of the TCRbeta CDR3 region, genomic DNA was extracted from the sorted cells. The immunoSEQ Assay was used for sequencing of TCRbeta CDR3 regions. The immuneACCESS repertoire file appears here via TCRdb, limited to in-frame rearrangements. These files lack a portion of the clones; in checked studies, under half of the deficit traces to unresolved V genes, and the cause of the others is not known. This sample lists around 40,000 clones; 85% to 90% were detected once. The ten top clones hold 9.5% to 15% of the sample.

These data come from a study of OX40 agonist ivuxolimab in advanced cancers. With respect to the entire study: The costimulatory receptor OX40 (CD134) was targeted by ivuxolimab, a fully human IgG2 agonistic monoclonal antibody. Patients were allowed to have had prior anti-PD-1, anti-PD-L1 or anti-CTLA-4 therapy, and 40% of the dose-escalation patients had previously received checkpoint inhibitors. Among the approximately 50 dose-escalation patients, some 19 had hepatocellular carcinoma, roughly 15 melanoma, 9 renal cell carcinoma and 9 head and neck cancer. The paper describes the monotherapy dose-escalation part (N of about 47 patients) of the phase I trial of ivuxolimab. Peripheral TCRbeta sequencing aimed to test whether ivuxolimab altered TCR sequence diversity and caused clonal T-cell expansion. Partial responses occurred in three dose-escalation patients: two with cutaneous melanoma and one with hepatocellular carcinoma. Intravenous ivuxolimab was administered to patients every 2 weeks at six dose levels: 0.01, 0.1, 0.3, 1.5, 3 and 10 mg/kg. A male proportion of almost 85% and a mean age of approximately 60 years, ranging from 23 to 79, were recorded for the dose-escalation cohort. Beyond this particular receptor, the publication reports: The antigen specificity of the peripheral T cells that underwent clonal expansion was not determined. In the 0.1-3.0 mg/kg groups, partial responders were among the patients with the lowest normalized peripheral clonal expansion, particularly in CD8+ T cells. Low levels of normalized T-cell clonal expansion were also seen in some nonresponding patients. At doses of 0.1 to 3.0 mg/kg, clonal expansion of both CD4+ and CD8+ blood T cells was observed from baseline to week 6. After ivuxolimab, CD8+ T cells had more expanded clones than CD4+ T cells on average.

From the germline V gene (reference sequence), CDR1 is LNHDA and CDR2 is SQIVND. V is reduced by 9 bases and J by 0 bases, leaving a spacing of 9 bases between them. The CDR3, cysteine through phenylalanine, is 14 amino acids long. The entry retains the CDR3 DNA only, 42 bases that are in frame from base 1. This sequence uses TRBV19 and TRBJ2-6, with no reliable assignment of the D segment. The sequences come from CD4+ or CD8+ T cells sorted from blood, collected in a trial of the OX40 agonist ivuxolimab. This receptor was identified in an adult with an advanced solid tumor such as melanoma, head and neck, liver or kidney cancer. The nucleotides read TGTGCCAGCCGACACCTCTCTGGGGCCAACGTCCTGACTTTC. This yields the protein CASRHLSGANVLTF.